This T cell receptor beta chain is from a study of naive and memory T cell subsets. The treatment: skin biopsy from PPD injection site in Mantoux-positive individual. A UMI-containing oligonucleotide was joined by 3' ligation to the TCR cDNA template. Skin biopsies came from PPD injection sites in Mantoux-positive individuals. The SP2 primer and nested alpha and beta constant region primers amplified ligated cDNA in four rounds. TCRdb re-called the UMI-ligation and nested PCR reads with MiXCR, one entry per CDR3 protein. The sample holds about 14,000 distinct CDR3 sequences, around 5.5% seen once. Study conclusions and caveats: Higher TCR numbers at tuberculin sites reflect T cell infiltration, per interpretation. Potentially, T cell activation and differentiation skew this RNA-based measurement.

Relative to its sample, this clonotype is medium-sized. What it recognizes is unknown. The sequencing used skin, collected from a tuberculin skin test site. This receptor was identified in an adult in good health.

CDR3 DNA sequence: TGTGCCAGCAGCCCAATGACAGCCCTGGTTTTAGGAGAGCAGTACTTC. Translating gives CASSPMTALVLGEQYF. The chain recombines TRBV14 with TRBJ2-7; TRBD1 is a possible D gene (5 bases). CDR1 is SGHDN and CDR2 is FVKESK in the germline V gene. The germline V and J ends were trimmed by 4 bases and 7 bases, with 23 bases remaining between them. The CDR3 has 16 residues.